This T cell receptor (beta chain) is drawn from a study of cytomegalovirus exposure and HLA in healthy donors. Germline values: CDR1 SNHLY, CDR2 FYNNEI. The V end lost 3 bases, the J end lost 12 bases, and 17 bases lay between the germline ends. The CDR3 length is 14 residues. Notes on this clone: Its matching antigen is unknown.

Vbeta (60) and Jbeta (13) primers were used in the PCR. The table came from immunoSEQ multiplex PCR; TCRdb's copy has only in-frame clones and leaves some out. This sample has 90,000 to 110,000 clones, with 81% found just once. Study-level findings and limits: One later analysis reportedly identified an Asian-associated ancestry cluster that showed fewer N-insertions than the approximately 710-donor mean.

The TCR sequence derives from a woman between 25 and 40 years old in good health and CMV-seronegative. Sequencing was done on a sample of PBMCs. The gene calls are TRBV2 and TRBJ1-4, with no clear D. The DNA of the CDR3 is TGTGCCAGCAGTGAGGAGGCTGGGTGGACGGAACTGTTTTTT. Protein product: CASSEEAGWTELFF.